This T cell receptor (beta chain) emerged from a study of shared clonotypes between healthy human individuals. Study information: Per donor, CD8 memory used one plate, CD8 naive used two, CD4 memory used three and CD4 naive used three.

Original processing notes: ImmunoSEQ output lacked quality scores and full-length reads, limiting matched filtering. Assay used: immunoSEQ multiplex PCR; TCRdb lists only in-frame clones, some missing. Clonal size and the V and J genes are those of that table, whereas D and trimming came from the DNA. The sample includes millions of clones, around 90% of them seen just once. In germline, CDR1 is LGHNA, CDR2 YSLEER. The CDR3 is 17 amino acids. V lost 0 bases and J 0 bases, leaving 12 bases between the germline ends. The rearrangement uses TRBV4-3 and TRBJ1-3; D ambiguous. The specimen sequenced was naive CD4+ T cells sorted from blood. As for subset: CD45RA+ positively selected. The TCR comes from a man aged 18-30 years in good health. DNA for the CDR3: TGCGCCAGCAGCCAAGATTGGCGGGCTTCCTCTGGAAACACCATATATTTT. This gives the protein CASSQDWRASSGNTIYF.